These 14 T cell receptor beta chains came from one sample sequenced in a study of Ad26.COV2.S vaccination and SARS-CoV-2 variants. Treatment given: around 19 received Ad26.COV2.S at low or high dose, single or two shots; about 5 received placebo; per-sample allocation not given. Day 63 following the first vaccine or placebo injection was when the samples were taken. Sequencing used immunoSEQ multiplex PCR; TCRdb keeps in-frame clones, though not all of them. Altogether about 330,000 clones are present, roughly 90% being singletons, with the ten largest covering around 5.5%. Here the sequenced sample was peripheral blood, taken in a trial of Ad26.COV2.S vaccine versus placebo. These receptors originate from a person between 18 and 60 years old who received the Ad26.COV2.S COVID-19 vaccine or a placebo.

The chain is built from TRBV6-2 or TRBV6-3 and TRBJ2-7, with 9 bases matching TRBD2. Germline CDR1 MNHEY, CDR2 SVGEGT. V lost 2 bases and J lost 9; bases outside the gene matches: 11. The CDR3 is 15 amino acids. CDR3 DNA sequence: TGTGCCAGCAGTTACGTAGCGGGAGTAGGGTTCGTGCAGTACGTC. This codes for CASSYVAGVGFVQYV.

The chain combines TRBV12-3 or TRBV12-4 with TRBJ2-7; D call uncertain. The CDR3 loop spans 13 amino acids. V lost 3 bases and J 6 bases, leaving 12 bases between the germline ends. The CDR3 nucleotides are TGTGCCAGCAGTTTCGGCCCATCTGGCGAGCAGTACGTC. This codes for CASSFGPSGEQYV.

This chain uses TRBV28 with TRBJ1-2; D gene unclear. V was clipped by 2 bases and J by 8 bases, with 9 bases between them. The germline V gene encodes CDR1 MDHEN and CDR2 SYDVKM. CDR3 length equals 12 residues. The CDR3 DNA follows: TGTGCCAGCAGTTTAAAGGGATACGGCTACACCTTC. Encoded protein: CASSLKGYGYTF.

The J gene is TRBJ2-4, the V gene TRBV15; a possible D gene is TRBD2 (5 bases). Deletions cut 0 bases from V and 9 bases from J, with 6 bases between. CDR3 length equals 12 residues. Germline-derived CDR1 and CDR2 are LNHNV and YYDKDF (reference sequence). The DNA for the CDR3 is TGTGCCACCAGCAGAGATCGGGGCATTCAGTACTTC. Its protein is CATSRDRGIQYF. Complete variable domain (other parts from reference TRBV15 and TRBJ2-4): DAMVIQNPRYQVTQFGKPVTLSCSQTLNHNVMYWYQQKSSQAPKLLFHYYDKDFNNEADTPDNFQSRRPNTSFCFLDIRSPGLGDTAMYLCATSRDRGIQYFGAGTRLSVL.

V gene TRBV5-4 combines with J gene TRBJ1-1, with D perhaps matching TRBD1 (6 bases). Per the germline V gene, CDR1 is SGHNT and CDR2 is YYREEE (reference sequence). V lost 2 bases to trimming and J lost 2 bases, with 7 bases between them. The CDR3 extends over 13 amino acids. CDR3 in amino acids: CASSFRGNTEAFF. The CDR3 DNA reads TGTGCCAGCAGCTTCAGGGGTAACACTGAAGCTTTCTTT.

This chain joins TRBV9 and TRBJ2-1, with D perhaps TRBD1 (6 bases). The CDR3 is 15 residues long. The V gene lost 0 bases and the J gene lost 4 bases, with 11 bases spanning the gap. Germline V CDR1 and CDR2: SGDLS, YYNGEE. CDR3 nucleotide sequence: TGTGCCAGCAGCGTAGTTCAGGGGCTGTACAATGAGCAGTTCTTC. Protein: CASSVVQGLYNEQFF.

This sequence joins TRBV10-3 and TRBJ2-3; D gene ambiguous. This CDR3 has 14 residues. Trimming left V 3 bases short and J 6 bases short, with 13 bases between. From germline, CDR1 is ENHRY and CDR2 SYGVKD. CDR3 loop: CAISDETRRDTQYF. The DNA for the CDR3 is TGTGCCATCAGTGATGAGACCCGCAGGGATACGCAGTATTTT.

V and J are TRBV30 and TRBJ2-1; possible D gene TRBD2, 5 bases. The length of the CDR3 is 13 residues. CDR1 and CDR2 (germline): GTSNPN, SVGIG (reference sequence). Trimming took off 3 bases at V and 5 bases at J, with 11 bases between the two ends. The CDR3 region is CAWSADSDNEQFF. In DNA form, the CDR3 reads TGTGCCTGGAGCGCGGACTCAGACAATGAGCAGTTCTTC.

V and J are TRBV9 and TRBJ1-6; no clear D gene. The V end lost 3 bases, the J end lost 4 bases, and 11 bases lay between the germline ends. Germline lookup yields CDR1 SGDLS and CDR2 YYNGEE. This CDR3 spans 15 amino acids. The CDR3 nucleotides read TGTGCCAGCAGCGAGGAGGGAACGTATAATTCACCCCTCCACTTT. This codes for CASSEEGTYNSPLHF.

This clone was recorded only once. V gene TRBV30 combines with J gene TRBJ2-2; weak D call: TRBD2 (6 bases). Trimming took 3 bases from V and 7 from J, leaving 12 bases between them. The germline V gene encodes CDR1 GTSNPN and CDR2 SVGIG (reference sequence). CDR3 size: 13 residues. The DNA of the CDR3 is TGTGCCTGGAGCAGTAGGGAGGACGGGGAGCTGTTTTTT. Translation: CAWSSREDGELFF.

The chain links TRBV5-1 to TRBJ1-2, with TRBD1 as a possible D gene (5 bases). The germline gives CDR1 SGHRS, CDR2 YFSETQ. Trimming removed 2 bases from V and 6 bases from J, with 14 bases in between. CDR3 length: 14 amino acids. In DNA, the CDR3 is TGCGCCAGCAGCTTAGGGGCTGCAGTAGATGGCTACACCTTC. Its translation is CASSLGAAVDGYTF.

The V call is TRBV6-2 or TRBV6-3, the J call TRBJ2-7, with TRBD1 matching 7 bases. Germline CDR1 MNHEY, CDR2 SVGEGT. The CDR3 has 13 amino acids. The CDR3 DNA reads as TGTGCCAGCAGTTTCGGGACAGCTTACGGGCAGTACGTC. Its protein product is CASSFGTAYGQYV.

The V and J genes are TRBV2 and TRBJ2-1, with D tentatively TRBD2 (6 bases). Germline loops: CDR1 SNHLY, CDR2 FYNNEI. This CDR3 contains 15 residues. Between the trimmed V and J ends, which lost 0 bases and 0 bases, there was a span of 6 bases. This CDR3 reads CASSEATSSYNEQFF. The CDR3 coding sequence is TGTGCCAGCAGTGAAGCGACTAGCTCCTACAATGAGCAGTTCTTC.

This sequence joins TRBV7-2 and TRBJ2-7, with D possibly matching TRBD2 (6 bases). V lost 5 bases to trimming and J lost 1 base, with 18 bases between them. The CDR3 is made up of 16 amino acids. The germline CDR1 and CDR2 sequences are SGHTA and FQGNSA. CDR3 residues: CASSVQLGLASYEQYF. The CDR3 nucleotides read TGTGCCAGCAGCGTTCAATTGGGACTGGCTTCCTACGAGCAGTACTTC.